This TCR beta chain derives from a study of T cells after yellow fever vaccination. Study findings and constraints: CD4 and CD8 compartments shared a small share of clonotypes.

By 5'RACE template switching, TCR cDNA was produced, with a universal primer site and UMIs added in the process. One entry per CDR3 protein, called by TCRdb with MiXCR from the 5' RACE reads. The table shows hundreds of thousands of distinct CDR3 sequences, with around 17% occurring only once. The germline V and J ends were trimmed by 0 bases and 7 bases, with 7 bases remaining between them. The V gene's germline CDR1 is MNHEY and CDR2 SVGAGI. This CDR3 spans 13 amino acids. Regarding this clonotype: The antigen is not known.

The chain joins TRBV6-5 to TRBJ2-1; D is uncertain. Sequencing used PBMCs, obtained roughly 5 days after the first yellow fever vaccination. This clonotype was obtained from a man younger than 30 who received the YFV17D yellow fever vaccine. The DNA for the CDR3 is TGTGCCAGCAGTTACTCGAGTGGAAATGAGCAGTTCTTC. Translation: CASSYSSGNEQFF.